Each of the 13 T cell receptor beta chains below was sequenced from the same sample in a study of blood T cell repertoires in COVID-19. Libraries were prepared by immunoSEQ multiplex PCR; TCRdb keeps only in-frame clonotypes and omits some of them. The repertoire has about 240,000 clones, about four fifths of them found once; the top ten carry about 3.9%. Sequenced input: PBMCs or T cells enriched from blood (not recorded which). The receptors were sampled from a woman in her 40s who had been exposed to COVID-19.

DNA of the CDR3: TGTGCCAGTAGAGCAGGGGGCTTAGCCCCCTATGGCTACACCTTC. It translates to CASRAGGLAPYGYTF. The chain uses TRBV19 and TRBJ1-2, with TRBD1 matching over 8 bases. J gave up 4 bases and V 6 bases, and 10 bases lay outside the gene matches. CDR1 and CDR2 from the germline V gene are LNHDA and SQIVND (reference sequence). The CDR3 has 15 amino acids. Drawing the rest from reference TRBV19 and TRBJ1-2, the complete variable domain is DGGITQSPKYLFRKEGQNVTLSCEQNLNHDAMYWYRQDPGQGLRLIYYSQIVNDFQKGDIAEGYSVSREKKESFPLTVTSAQKNPTAFYLCASRAGGLAPYGYTFGSGTRLTVV.

With respect to this clone: Other DNA sequences in this sample translate to the same CDR3. The rearrangement uses TRBV5-1 and TRBJ2-5; possible D gene TRBD2, 7 bases. Trimming left V 0 bases short and J 4 bases short, with 10 bases between. The CDR3 totals 14 residues. Germline V gene data show CDR1 as SGHRS and CDR2 as YFSETQ. The CDR3, as DNA: TGCGCCAGCAGCTTGGCGGGGGGCGGAGAGACCCAGTACTTC. Protein product: CASSLAGGGETQYF. The full variable domain, rest sourced from reference TRBV5-1 and TRBJ2-5, is KAGVTQTPRYLIKTRGQQVTLSCSPISGHRSVSWYQQTPGQGLQFLFEYFSETQRNKGNFPGRFSGRQFSNSRSEMNVSTLELGDSALYLCASSLAGGGETQYFGPGTRLLVL.

This chain joins TRBV4-1 and TRBJ1-3; no clear D gene. V shed 0 bases and J shed 7 bases, with 7 bases lying between them. Germline CDR1 is MGHRA and CDR2 is YSYEKL. The CDR3 sequence is 13 residues long. CDR3 sequence reads: CASSQDPQNTIYF. In DNA, the CDR3 is TGCGCCAGCAGCCAAGATCCGCAGAACACCATATATTTT.

The rearrangement uses TRBV5-4 and TRBJ2-3, with D perhaps matching TRBD2 (5 bases). Looked up from germline, CDR1 is SGHNT and CDR2 is YYREEE (reference sequence). The CDR3 contains 13 residues. The ends were cut back, 3 bases at V and 4 bases at J, with 9 bases in the middle. In DNA form, the CDR3 reads TGTGCCAGCAGCTCCCGGGGATCAGATACGCAGTATTTT. This translates into CASSSRGSDTQYF.

The chain carries TRBV2 and TRBJ2-7; 10 bases agree with TRBD1. Germline V gene data show CDR1 as SNHLY and CDR2 as FYNNEI. This CDR3 has 12 residues. V lost 7 bases, J lost 4 bases, and 1 base stayed unmatched. CDR3 amino acids: CASTGQGYEQYF. DNA for the CDR3: TGTGCCAGCACGGGACAGGGGTACGAGCAGTACTTC.

V gene TRBV7-9 combines with J gene TRBJ2-5; tentative D call: TRBD1 (6 bases). The length of the CDR3 is 14 residues. In germline, CDR1 is SEHNR, CDR2 FQNEAQ (reference sequence). Deletions cut 5 bases from V and 5 bases from J, with 15 bases between. The chain's CDR3 is CASSPMDSRETQYF. The CDR3 DNA reads as TGTGCCAGCAGCCCAATGGACAGTAGGGAGACCCAGTACTTC.

This chain connects TRBV18 to TRBJ1-6; 7 bases line up with TRBD1. CDR1 is KGHSH and CDR2 is LQKENI in the germline V gene. There are 16 residues in the CDR3. V gave up 1 base and J gave up 4 bases; unmatched junction bases: 4. CDR3 amino acids: CASSPRGTVYNSPLHF. The CDR3, as DNA: TGTGCCAGCTCACCACGCGGGACAGTTTATAATTCACCCCTCCACTTT.

The chain couples TRBV5-8 to TRBJ1-1, with 11 bases that match TRBD1. The CDR3 totals 14 residues. V shed 5 bases and J 4 bases; nucleotides not matched to a gene: 4. Germline CDR1 and CDR2: SGHTS and YDEGEE. CDR3 nucleotides: TGTGCCAGCAGGGGACAGGGGGGTTTCACTGAAGCTTTCTTT. The encoded protein is CASRGQGGFTEAFF.

This clone was picked up one time. V usage is TRBV20-1 and J usage is TRBJ1-1; no firm D call. Germline V gene data show CDR1 as DFQATT and CDR2 as SNEGSKA (reference sequence). The V end was cut by 1 base, the J end by 7 bases, with 7 bases between. The length of the CDR3 is 11 residues. CDR3 sequence (DNA): TGCAGTGCTAGAGGGCCCGATGAAGCTTTCTTT. The encoded protein is CSARGPDEAFF.

The gene calls are TRBV7-2 and TRBJ1-5; D gene ambiguous. CDR3 length equals 14 residues. V dropped 5 bases and J dropped 3 bases, with 11 bases sitting between them. Germline CDR1 reads SGHTA; CDR2 reads FQGNSA. This CDR3 reads CASSPFPVNQPQHF. For the CDR3, the DNA is TGTGCCAGCAGCCCCTTTCCCGTCAATCAGCCCCAGCATTTT.

The rearrangement joins TRBV6-6 to TRBJ1-2; a possible D gene is TRBD1 (5 bases). This CDR3 spans 11 amino acids. CDR1 MNHNY and CDR2 SVGAGI come from the germline V gene (reference sequence). With 4 bases removed from V and 8 bases from J, the gap between germline ends came to 8 bases. The CDR3 here is CASSWGGGYTF. The CDR3, as DNA: TGTGCCAGCAGTTGGGGGGGAGGCTACACCTTC.

This CDR3 reads CASGLELATEQFF. In DNA, the CDR3 is TGTGCTAGTGGTTTAGAACTAGCCACTGAGCAGTTCTTC. The chain couples TRBV12-5 to TRBJ2-1; a weak D match, TRBD2 (6 bases). In germline, CDR1 is LGHNT, CDR2 FRNRAP. This CDR3 is 13 amino acids long. Trimming took 3 bases from V and 9 from J, leaving 12 bases between them.

The chain links TRBV4-1 to TRBJ1-2, with TRBD1 identical over 7 bases. The CDR3 has 14 amino acids. CDR1 and CDR2 from the germline V gene are MGHRA and YSYEKL. The V gene end was trimmed by 4 bases and the J gene end by 2 bases; junction bases not matched to a gene: 4. The CDR3 loop reads CASSPQQGNYGYTF. CDR3 nucleotides: TGCGCCAGCAGCCCCCAACAGGGGAACTATGGCTACACCTTC.